The rows below give T cell receptor beta chains drawn from one sample of a study of T cell changes during pregnancy in multiple sclerosis. Assay: immunoSEQ multiplex PCR; the TCRdb copy retains only in-frame clones and omits some. The sample shows about 40,000 clones, approximately 91% of them seen only once. The material sequenced was PBMCs (not recorded whether the cells were cultured). The source of these receptors is a female donor with multiple sclerosis, enrolled in a pregnancy study. Each CDR3 is given with its conserved first and last residue. Fields, in order: D gene, J gene, V gene, clone size, CDR3 length, CDR3 protein, CDR3 DNA. D genes are given only for firm matches. Rows give clone size only sometimes, using once, few, many, or a class for an expanded clone.

D: NA
J: TRBJ2-5
V: TRBV10-3
size: NA
length: 13
CDR3: CAISGGAGETQYF
DNA: TGTGCCATCAGTGGGGGGGCAGGGGAGACCCAGTACTTC

D: TRBD2
J: TRBJ2-7
V: TRBV27
size: NA
length: 17
CDR3: CASSPLRTSGKYYEQYF
DNA: TGTGCCAGCAGTCCCCTTAGGACTAGTGGGAAGTACTACGAGCAGTACTTC

D: NA
J: TRBJ2-5
V: TRBV18
size: NA
length: 15
CDR3: CASSPPSGLGETQYF
DNA: TGTGCCAGCTCACCACCGTCCGGGCTTGGGGAGACCCAGTACTTC

D: NA
J: TRBJ2-7
V: TRBV18
size: NA
length: 13
CDR3: CASSPPPGYEQYF
DNA: TGTGCCAGCTCACCCCCCCCGGGCTACGAGCAGTACTTC

D: NA
J: TRBJ2-1
V: TRBV7-2
size: NA
length: 13
CDR3: CASSEGTGTRQFF
DNA: TGTGCCAGCAGCGAAGGGACCGGGACGAGGCAGTTCTTC

D: TRBD2
J: TRBJ2-1
V: TRBV19
size: NA
length: 15
CDR3: CASSILAGGVNEQFF
DNA: TGTGCCAGTAGTATTCTAGCGGGAGGTGTCAATGAGCAGTTCTTC

D: TRBD2
J: TRBJ2-7
V: TRBV27
size: NA
length: 14
CDR3: CASSYSGSLYEQYF
DNA: TGTGCCAGCAGTTATAGCGGGAGTTTGTACGAGCAGTACTTC

D: NA
J: TRBJ2-5
V: TRBV29-1
size: NA
length: 12
CDR3: CSVEGLEGTQYF
DNA: TGCAGCGTTGAGGGGCTCGAAGGGACCCAGTACTTC

D: TRBD2
J: TRBJ2-5
V: TRBV11-1
size: NA
length: 14
CDR3: CASSSGGVGETQYF
DNA: TGTGCCAGCAGCTCGGGGGGAGTTGGGGAGACCCAGTACTTC

D: TRBD2
J: TRBJ2-1
V: TRBV28
size: NA
length: 16
CDR3: CASSPLGGISYNEQFF
DNA: TGTGCCAGCAGTCCCCTGGGGGGGATCTCCTACAATGAGCAGTTCTTC

D: NA
J: TRBJ2-1
V: TRBV7-9
size: once
length: 19
CDR3: CASSSPTSLADYSYNEQFF
DNA: TGTGCCAGCAGCTCCCCAACCTCACTAGCTGACTATTCCTACAATGAGCAGTTCTTC

D: NA
J: TRBJ2-1
V: TRBV7-9
size: NA
length: 14
CDR3: CASNAEFSYNEQFF
DNA: TGTGCCAGCAATGCGGAATTCTCCTACAATGAGCAGTTCTTC

D: NA
J: TRBJ2-3
V: TRBV5-4
size: NA
length: 12
CDR3: CASSLDENTQYF
DNA: TGTGCCAGCAGCTTGGATGAGAATACGCAGTATTTT

D: TRBD1
J: TRBJ2-7
V: TRBV29-1
size: NA
length: 14
CDR3: CSVVPGQGSYEQYF
DNA: TGCAGCGTTGTCCCGGGACAGGGGTCCTACGAGCAGTACTTC

D: NA
J: TRBJ2-2
V: TRBV9
size: NA
length: 15
CDR3: CASSVGSSYTGELFF
DNA: TGTGCCAGCAGCGTAGGTTCTAGCTACACCGGGGAGCTGTTTTTT

D: TRBD2
J: TRBJ2-3
V: TRBV5-4
size: NA
length: 18
CDR3: CASSLGLAGGPRTDTQYF
DNA: TGTGCCAGCAGCTTGGGATTAGCGGGAGGGCCGAGAACAGATACGCAGTATTTT

D: NA
J: TRBJ2-6
V: TRBV6-4
size: NA
length: 14
CDR3: CASSALLGANVLTF
DNA: TGTGCCAGCAGTGCCTTACTTGGGGCCAACGTCCTGACTTTC

D: TRBD1
J: TRBJ1-4
V: TRBV7-9
size: NA
length: 15
CDR3: CASSRPGQLNEKLFF
DNA: TGTGCCAGCAGCAGACCGGGACAGCTGAATGAAAAACTGTTTTTT

D: NA
J: TRBJ2-7
V: TRBV28
size: NA
length: 16
CDR3: CASSYPRRGVPYEQYF
DNA: TGTGCCAGCAGTTATCCCAGGAGAGGGGTTCCCTACGAGCAGTACTTC

D: NA
J: TRBJ1-1
V: TRBV11-2
size: NA
length: 18
CDR3: CASSDQVGRGDMNTEAFF
DNA: TGTGCCAGCAGCGATCAGGTTGGCAGGGGCGACATGAACACTGAAGCTTTCTTT

D: NA
J: TRBJ1-1
V: TRBV19
size: NA
length: 14
CDR3: CASSRDLMNTEAFF
DNA: TGTGCCAGTAGCCGCGACCTCATGAACACTGAAGCTTTCTTT

D: NA
J: TRBJ2-1
V: TRBV6-5
size: NA
length: 15
CDR3: CASSSRGALRHEQFF
DNA: TGTGCCAGCAGTTCGCGCGGGGCGTTGCGCCATGAGCAGTTCTTC

D: TRBD1
J: TRBJ1-1
V: TRBV5-4
size: few
length: 15
CDR3: CASSLDGTVNTEAFF
DNA: TGTGCCAGCAGCTTGGACGGGACAGTAAACACTGAAGCTTTCTTT

D: TRBD1
J: TRBJ2-1
V: TRBV9
size: NA
length: 16
CDR3: CASSVGLTGEDNEQFF
DNA: TGTGCCAGCAGCGTAGGATTGACAGGGGAAGACAATGAGCAGTTCTTC

D: NA
J: TRBJ1-5
V: TRBV2
size: NA
length: 16
CDR3: CASSVSRWGPNQPQHF
DNA: TGTGCCAGCAGTGTATCGAGATGGGGTCCAAATCAGCCCCAGCATTTT

D: TRBD1
J: TRBJ2-1
V: TRBV5-5
size: NA
length: 18
CDR3: CASSLVSDRVEARNEQFF
DNA: TGTGCCAGCAGCTTGGTATCGGACAGGGTTGAGGCGCGCAATGAGCAGTTCTTC

D: TRBD1
J: TRBJ2-7
V: TRBV5-4
size: NA
length: 15
CDR3: CASSLDGQGPYEQYF
DNA: TGTGCCAGCAGCTTGGACGGACAGGGGCCTTACGAGCAGTACTTC

D: TRBD1
J: TRBJ1-1
V: TRBV19
size: NA
length: 17
CDR3: CASSIKGQGLARPEAFF
DNA: TGTGCCAGTAGTATAAAGGGACAGGGGCTCGCGAGGCCTGAAGCTTTCTTT

D: NA
J: TRBJ1-2
V: TRBV27
size: NA
length: 17
CDR3: CASSLYGSGRGDYGYTF
DNA: TGTGCCAGCAGTTTATATGGATCAGGACGGGGGGACTATGGCTACACCTTC

D: NA
J: TRBJ2-7
V: TRBV27
size: NA
length: 13
CDR3: CASSFYSSYEQYF
DNA: TGTGCCAGCAGTTTTTACAGCTCCTACGAGCAGTACTTC

D: NA
J: TRBJ1-4
V: TRBV2
size: NA
length: 13
CDR3: CASSVDSQEKLFF
DNA: TGTGCCAGCAGTGTGGACTCCCAAGAAAAACTGTTTTTT

D: TRBD2
J: TRBJ2-1
V: TRBV5-4
size: once
length: 13
CDR3: CASSLVGGGEQFF
DNA: TGTGCCAGCAGCTTGGTCGGGGGGGGTGAGCAGTTCTTC

D: NA
J: TRBJ1-2
V: TRBV6-1
size: NA
length: 16
CDR3: CASSEALQLRADGYTF
DNA: TGTGCCAGCAGTGAAGCGCTTCAACTCAGGGCGGATGGCTACACCTTC

D: NA
J: TRBJ2-3
V: TRBV27
size: NA
length: 16
CDR3: CASSPVRGTHTDTQYF
DNA: TGTGCCAGCAGTCCAGTCCGCGGGACCCACACAGATACGCAGTATTTT

D: NA
J: TRBJ2-2
V: TRBV5-4
size: NA
length: 16
CDR3: CASSSPDRENTGELFF
DNA: TGTGCCAGCAGCTCCCCTGACAGAGAGAACACCGGGGAGCTGTTTTTT

D: NA
J: TRBJ1-5
V: TRBV11-2
size: NA
length: 13
CDR3: CASSLDGGQPQHF
DNA: TGTGCCAGCAGCTTAGATGGAGGGCAGCCCCAGCATTTT

D: TRBD1
J: TRBJ1-1
V: TRBV19
size: NA
length: 15
CDR3: CASSISQGAITEAFF
DNA: TGTGCCAGTAGTATTTCACAGGGGGCAATCACTGAAGCTTTCTTT

D: NA
J: TRBJ1-2
V: TRBV7-2
size: NA
length: 13
CDR3: CASSLGQNYGYTF
DNA: TGTGCCAGCAGCTTAGGTCAGAACTATGGCTACACCTTC

D: TRBD2
J: TRBJ2-3
V: TRBV29-1
size: NA
length: 12
CDR3: CSVTSGRDTQYF
DNA: TGCAGCGTGACTAGCGGGAGGGATACGCAGTATTTT

D: NA
J: TRBJ2-7
V: TRBV10-1
size: NA
length: 15
CDR3: CASSEGTTSSYEQYF
DNA: TGCGCCAGCAGTGAGGGGACGACTAGCTCCTACGAGCAGTACTTC

D: NA
J: TRBJ2-1
V: TRBV5-1
size: NA
length: 14
CDR3: CASSSQGQDNEQFF
DNA: TGCGCCAGCAGCTCCCAGGGTCAAGACAATGAGCAGTTCTTC

D: NA
J: TRBJ2-2
V: TRBV7-8
size: NA
length: 15
CDR3: CASSLVSGSTGELFF
DNA: TGTGCCAGCAGCTTAGTTAGCGGATCTACCGGGGAGCTGTTTTTT

D: NA
J: TRBJ1-3
V: TRBV28
size: NA
length: 16
CDR3: CASSLRPTVSGNTIYF
DNA: TGTGCCAGCAGCCTAAGACCGACAGTCTCTGGAAACACCATATATTTT

D: NA
J: TRBJ2-7
V: TRBV19
size: NA
length: 13
CDR3: CASSMGADREQYF
DNA: TGTGCCAGTAGTATGGGGGCAGACCGGGAGCAGTACTTC

D: NA
J: TRBJ2-7
V: TRBV19
size: NA
length: 12
CDR3: CASSDISYEQYF
DNA: TGTGCCAGTTCGGACATCTCCTACGAGCAGTACTTC

D: NA
J: TRBJ1-2
V: TRBV25-1
size: NA
length: 13
CDR3: CASNGPANYGYTF
DNA: TGTGCCAGCAATGGACCAGCTAACTATGGCTACACCTTC

D: NA
J: TRBJ2-7
V: TRBV6-1
size: NA
length: 13
CDR3: CASSEDTSYEQYF
DNA: TGTGCCAGCAGTGAAGACACCTCCTACGAGCAGTACTTC

D: TRBD1
J: TRBJ2-7
V: TRBV6-5
size: NA
length: 14
CDR3: CASSVTGGSYEQYF
DNA: TGTGCCAGCAGCGTCACAGGGGGCTCCTACGAGCAGTACTTC

D: NA
J: TRBJ1-1
V: TRBV15
size: NA
length: 15
CDR3: CATSEMFGRGTEAFF
DNA: TGTGCCACCAGCGAGATGTTTGGCAGGGGAACTGAAGCTTTCTTT